These 22 T cell receptor beta chains were all obtained from the same sample, sequenced in a study of cytomegalovirus exposure and HLA in healthy donors. PCR involved 60 Vbeta and 13 Jbeta primers. Assay used: immunoSEQ multiplex PCR; TCRdb lists only in-frame clones, some missing. The table lists 140,000 or so clones, roughly 65% of them singletons, with around 4.7% in the top ten. The sequenced material came from PBMCs. All receptors derive from a man between 60 and 70 years old in good health and CMV-seronegative.

This clone showed up just a few times. The chain is built from TRBV4-1 and TRBJ2-1, with D possibly matching TRBD2 (6 bases). The CDR3 runs 17 residues. V was shortened by 4 bases and J by 2 bases, with 18 bases between the two germline ends. CDR1 is MGHRA and CDR2 is YSYEKL in the germline V gene. The CDR3 coding sequence is TGCGCCAGCAGCCCGCAAGGGGTCCAGCGGGCCTACAATGAGCAGTTCTTC. Encoded protein: CASSPQGVQRAYNEQFF.

For the CDR3, the DNA is TGTGCCAGTAGTGCGACTAGCGGGAGTAGGAACGAGCAGTACTTC. Protein sequence: CASSATSGSRNEQYF. This chain uses TRBV19 with TRBJ2-7, with 12 bases fitting TRBD2. Germline-derived CDR1 and CDR2 are LNHDA and SQIVND (reference sequence). J was trimmed by 5 bases and V by 5 bases; bases with no gene match: 7. The CDR3 has 15 residues.

The chain carries TRBV5-1 and TRBJ2-1, with 7 bases matching TRBD2. With 3 bases clipped from V and 9 bases from J, the junction kept 6 bases outside the gene matches. Germline lookup yields CDR1 SGHRS and CDR2 YFSETQ. The CDR3 spans 13 residues. The CDR3 region has the DNA TGCGCCAGCAGCTGGGGGGGGGACGGTGAGCAGTTCTTC. It translates to CASSWGGDGEQFF.

This chain links TRBV10-3 with TRBJ1-2; 7 nucleotides match TRBD1. J gave up 4 bases and V 2 bases, and 4 bases lay outside the gene matches. The length of the CDR3 is 14 residues. Germline lookup yields CDR1 ENHRY and CDR2 SYGVKD. The CDR3 DNA reads TGTGCCATCAGTGAGGAGGGGGCGATCTATGGCTACACCTTC. It encodes CAISEEGAIYGYTF.

This chain joins TRBV4-1 and TRBJ2-5; 9 positions match TRBD2. V gave up 6 bases and J gave up 4 bases; unmatched junction bases: 6. Germline V gene lookup returns CDR1 MGHRA and CDR2 YSYEKL. The CDR3 contains 14 residues. CDR3 DNA: TGCGCCAGCAGGACTAGCGGAGAGGGAGAGACCCAGTACTTC. Translated: CASRTSGEGETQYF.

The J gene is TRBJ2-3, the V gene TRBV30; TRBD1 might be the D (6 bases). The germline V gene encodes CDR1 GTSNPN and CDR2 SVGIG (reference sequence). V was shortened by 6 bases and J by 2 bases, with 21 bases between the two germline ends. This CDR3 region has 16 residues. The CDR3 loop is CACTTLTGRSTDTQYF. DNA of the CDR3: TGTGCCTGCACAACGCTCACAGGGCGGTCCACAGATACGCAGTATTTT.

The chain links TRBV7-9 to TRBJ1-5; D remains unclear. CDR3 length: 14 residues. The V gene lost 7 bases and the J gene lost 3 bases, with 13 bases spanning the gap. Germline V gene data show CDR1 as SEHNR and CDR2 as FQNEAQ (reference sequence). DNA of the CDR3: TGTGCCAGCACCTCTGCCGGGGTCAATCAGCCCCAGCATTTT. It codes for CASTSAGVNQPQHF.

This chain connects TRBV28 to TRBJ2-3, with a tentative D call TRBD1 (6 bases). The CDR3 is 14 residues long. With 2 bases removed from V and 5 bases from J, the gap between germline ends came to 11 bases. Germline CDR1 reads MDHEN; CDR2 reads SYDVKM. CDR3 amino acids: CASSLLIGGDTQYF. The CDR3 coding sequence is TGTGCCAGCAGTTTACTTATAGGGGGAGATACGCAGTATTTT.

The V call is TRBV6-1, the J call TRBJ1-5; 8 bases align to TRBD1. Trimming took 10 bases from V and 1 from J; bases not matched to a gene: 6. The CDR3 consists of 14 residues. CDR1 is MNHNS and CDR2 is SASEGT in the germline V gene. Here the CDR3 DNA reads TGTGCCACCTCAGGGGGCCAGAGCAATCAGCCCCAGCATTTT. Protein product: CATSGGQSNQPQHF.

In this sample, this clone turned up a few times. The chain joins TRBV28 to TRBJ2-4; 9 nucleotides align to TRBD1. Trimming took 7 bases from V and 0 from J; bases not matched to a gene: 4. CDR1 is MDHEN, CDR2 SYDVKM, per germline. The CDR3 loop spans 15 amino acids. The CDR3 DNA reads as TGTGCCAGCACCTCGACAGGGGGAGCCAAAAACATTCAGTACTTC. Amino acids: CASTSTGGAKNIQYF. Filled out from reference TRBV28 and TRBJ2-4, the complete variable domain reads DVKVTQSSRYLVKRTGEKVFLECVQDMDHENMFWYRQDPGLGLRLIYFSYDVKMKEKGDIPEGYSVSREKKERFSLILESASTNQTSMYLCASTSTGGAKNIQYFGAGTRLSVL.

This sequence joins TRBV5-1 and TRBJ2-3; D is perhaps TRBD2 (7 bases). Germline CDR1 and CDR2: SGHRS and YFSETQ. This CDR3 has 16 amino acids. V lost 5 bases and J lost 0, with 16 bases in between. In nucleotides, the CDR3 is TGCGCCAGCAGGCCCTCGGCGGGGGCTAGCACAGATACGCAGTATTTT. Translating gives CASRPSAGASTDTQYF.

A word on this clone: Germline and junction disagree at one end, which may indicate a read error. The V and J genes are TRBV6-5 and TRBJ1-2, with D perhaps TRBD1 (5 bases). The CDR3 loop spans 14 amino acids. Germline CDR1 and CDR2: MNHEY and SVGAGI. The CDR3 DNA is TGTGCCAGCAGTTACAGTGGCAGGGAATATGGCTACCCCTTC. Encoded protein: CASSYSGREYGYPF.

There are a few counts of this clone. The chain links TRBV6-5 to TRBJ2-1; TRBD1 agrees at 9 bases. The CDR3 totals 16 residues. The V segment lost 2 bases and the J segment 0 bases; nucleotides outside the gene matches: 2. Germline CDR1 MNHEY, CDR2 SVGAGI. CDR3 DNA: TGTGCCAGCAGTTACCCGACAGGGGGCTCCTACAATGAGCAGTTCTTC. Encoded protein: CASSYPTGGSYNEQFF.

V and J are TRBV28 and TRBJ2-1, with D perhaps matching TRBD2 (6 bases). Per the germline V gene, CDR1 is MDHEN and CDR2 is SYDVKM. The V end was cut by 2 bases, the J end by 4 bases, with 12 bases between. The CDR3 length is 15 residues. The CDR3 nucleotides are TGTGCCAGCAGTTTAGTGGCTAGCGCATACAATGAGCAGTTCTTC. Its protein product is CASSLVASAYNEQFF.

CDR3 DNA: TGTGCCAGCAGCGCTTCTCCGACAGTCACTGAAGCTTTCTTT. Its translation is CASSASPTVTEAFF. The V call is TRBV9, the J call TRBJ1-1, with D maybe TRBD1 (5 bases). The CDR3 extends over 14 amino acids. The V gene's germline CDR1 is SGDLS and CDR2 YYNGEE. The ends were cut back, 3 bases at V and 4 bases at J, with 13 bases in the middle.

This chain joins TRBV7-2 and TRBJ2-1; 7 bases are a match to TRBD1. V shed 0 bases and J 5 bases; nucleotides not matched to a gene: 10. The CDR3 extends over 17 amino acids. Germline V gene data show CDR1 as SGHTA and CDR2 as FQGNSA. The CDR3 nucleotides read TGTGCCAGCAGCTTAGCGCTCCCGACAGGGTCAGACAATGAGCAGTTCTTC. This translates into CASSLALPTGSDNEQFF.

CDR3 amino acids: CASSSLLRGGLDEQYF. In DNA form, the CDR3 reads TGTGCCAGCAGCTCTCTTTTGAGAGGGGGCCTCGACGAGCAGTACTTC. J is TRBJ2-5 and V is TRBV7-3; TRBD1 matches 7 bases. With the DNA end fitting TRBJ2-7 better, the J assignment may be wrong. CDR1 is SGHTA, CDR2 FQGTGA, per germline. The CDR3 is 16 amino acids.

The chain has TRBV5-1 and TRBJ2-3; the D gene is possibly TRBD1 (6 bases). V was shortened by 4 bases and J by 6 bases, with 24 bases between the two germline ends. Looked up from germline, CDR1 is SGHRS and CDR2 is YFSETQ. The CDR3 runs to 17 residues. Here the CDR3 reads CASSISSTGTRVDTQYF. CDR3 sequence (DNA): TGCGCCAGCAGCATTAGTTCGACAGGTACTAGAGTGGATACGCAGTATTTT.

The genes are TRBV7-6 and TRBJ1-2, with D perhaps matching TRBD1 (6 bases). The germline V and J ends were trimmed by 0 bases and 4 bases, with 15 bases remaining between them. Germline V gives CDR1 SGHVS, CDR2 FNYEAQ. This CDR3 spans 16 amino acids. CDR3 sequence (DNA): TGTGCCAGCAGCTTAGCACCTCTGGGACACCCCTATGGCTACACCTTC. Protein product: CASSLAPLGHPYGYTF.

The CDR3 nucleotides read TGTGCCTGGGCCTCAGGGGGCAGTCAGCCCCAGCATTTT. Protein sequence: CAWASGGSQPQHF. The chain joins TRBV30 to TRBJ1-5, with 8 bases matching TRBD1. Germline V gene lookup returns CDR1 GTSNPN and CDR2 SVGIG (reference sequence). The CDR3 spans 13 residues. J was trimmed by 6 bases and V by 5 bases; bases with no gene match: 6.

This clone appeared a few times. The chain is built from TRBV7-9 and TRBJ1-1; maybe TRBD1 (5 bases). The ends were cut back, 1 base at V and 5 bases at J, with 14 bases in the middle. Germline CDR1 is SEHNR and CDR2 is FQNEAQ (reference sequence). The CDR3 loop spans 15 amino acids. DNA of the CDR3: TGTGCCAGCAGCTTAGTCCCGTCCGGGGGAACTGAAGCTTTCTTT. Translation gives CASSLVPSGGTEAFF.

This clone was seen only a few times. The rearrangement uses TRBV7-3 and TRBJ1-5; D might be TRBD1 (5 bases). Germline CDR1 reads SGHTA; CDR2 reads FQGTGA. Trimming stripped 4 bases from V and 7 bases from J, with 14 bases between. The CDR3 has 14 amino acids. Here the CDR3 DNA reads TGTGCCAGCAGCTCCCAGGGACTACTACAGCCCCAGCATTTT. Its translation is CASSSQGLLQPQHF.